What follows are 26 T cell receptor beta chains derived from one specimen sequenced in a study of T cells in women clearing cervical HPV infection listed by TCRdb under 2018. Receptors were amplified or captured by the immunoSEQ multiplex PCR assay. TCRdb's version of the immuneACCESS table is confined to in-frame rearrangements and falls short of the full clone set. An unresolved V gene accounts for under half of the shortfall where checked; the remainder is of unknown origin. This sample's table lists tens of thousands of clones. The ten largest clones represent 1.4% of the sample. Material: blood buffy coat. The receptor set was obtained from a woman between 18 and 70 years old with a cervical HPV16 infection that either progressed to CIN3+ or cleared (not recorded which).

A remark on this clone: The read comes to an end 3 residues before the CDR3 does, leaving the germline J gene to fill in the end. The identical CDR3 is also encoded by other nucleotide sequences in the sample. The chain employs TRBV2 and TRBJ1-2; TRBD1 matches at 9 bases. Germline V gene sequence: CDR1 SNHLY, CDR2 FYNNEI. This CDR3 is built from 14 residues. The CDR3 region is CASTRDRAGYGYTF. CDR3 bases read: TGTGCCAGCACCAGGGACAGGGCTGGCTACGGC.

Comments on this clone: Read data end 3 residues before the CDR3 end; the end is taken from the germline J gene. The J gene is TRBJ2-7, the V gene TRBV7-2; tentative D call: TRBD2 (6 bases). The CDR3 length is 14 residues. The V end lost 3 bases, the J end lost 3 bases, and 12 bases lay between the germline ends. The germline CDR1 and CDR2 sequences are SGHTA and FQGNSA. This CDR3 is CASSLAGSLYEQYF. CDR3 bases read: TGTGCCAGCAGCTTGGCGGGGTCCCTCTACGAG.

For this clone: One end of the junction does not line up with germline, which may come from a read error. The sample holds other DNA sequences that translate to the same CDR3. The CDR3 bases that were read are TGTGCCAGCTCACCCCAATATGCGGACAGGGATGATGGT. Translating it yields CASSPQYADRDDG. In full, the CDR3 is CASSPQYADRDDGYTF. This sequence joins TRBV18 and TRBJ1-2, with 8 bases fitting TRBD1. Coverage ceases 3 residues before the CDR3 finishes, and the germline J gene fills in the end. The CDR3 spans 16 residues. Germline CDR1 reads KGHSH; CDR2 reads LQKENI.

Details on this clone: Sequencing ends 3 residues short of the CDR3 end; the germline J gene provides the rest. This sample also contains other DNA sequences that code for the same CDR3. This chain connects TRBV5-6 to TRBJ1-3, with 9 bases lining up with TRBD1. From germline, CDR1 is SGHDT and CDR2 YYEEEE. The CDR3 has 14 amino acids. V gave up 7 bases and J gave up 5 bases; unmatched junction bases: 7. The CDR3 protein is CASGLGQGRNTIYF. The DNA read from the CDR3 is TGTGCCAGCGGCCTGGGACAGGGAAGAAACACC. Drawing the rest from reference TRBV5-6 and TRBJ1-3, the complete variable domain is DAGVTQSPTHLIKTRGQQVTLRCSPKSGHDTVSWYQQALGQGPQFIFQYYEEEERQRGNFPDRFSGHQFPNYSSELNVNALLLGDSALYLCASGLGQGRNTIYFGEGSWLTVV.

To note about this clone: The CDR3 is cut off 3 residues early in the read; its end comes from the germline J gene. The chain carries TRBV18 and TRBJ2-7; D gene uncertain. Between the trimmed V and J ends, which lost 0 bases and 0 bases, there was a span of 9 bases. The germline V gene has CDR1 KGHSH and CDR2 LQKENI. CDR3 length: 15 residues. The sequenced CDR3 bases are TGTGCCAGCTCACCACCTGCGGTTAGCTCCTACGAG. This gives the protein CASSPPAVSSYE. The CDR3 reads in full as CASSPPAVSSYEQYF.

Turning to this clone: The read ends 3 residues before the CDR3 terminus; that terminus is restored from the germline J gene. The J gene is TRBJ1-2, the V gene TRBV18; TRBD1 might be the D (6 bases). Germline V gene lookup returns CDR1 KGHSH and CDR2 LQKENI. This CDR3 region has 13 residues. The covered CDR3 bases are TGTGCCAGCTCACCACCGTCAGGGGAGGGC. The encoded protein is CASSPPSGEG. The whole CDR3 is CASSPPSGEGYTF. Complete variable domain (other parts from reference TRBV18 and TRBJ1-2): NAGVMQNPRHLVRRRGQEARLRCSPMKGHSHVYWYRQLPEEGLKFMVYLQKENIIDESGMPKERFSAEFPKEGPSILRIQQVVRGDSAAYFCASSPPSGEGYTFGSGTRLTVV.

The chain's CDR3 is CASRDRGENTEAFF. The CDR3 DNA, read in part, is TGTGCCAGCAGAGACAGGGGGGAGAACACTGAA. The chain links TRBV7-6 to TRBJ1-1; 9 nucleotides match TRBD1. The CDR3 goes on 3 residues after the read ends, and that part is filled in from the germline J gene. Germline V gene sequence: CDR1 SGHVS, CDR2 FNYEAQ. The CDR3 totals 14 residues. With 6 bases clipped from V and 1 base from J, the junction kept 3 bases outside the gene matches.

Comments on this clone: Coverage ceases 3 residues before the CDR3 finishes, and the germline J gene fills in the end. V and J are TRBV7-6 and TRBJ2-7, with 7 positions matching TRBD2. From germline, CDR1 is SGHVS and CDR2 FNYEAQ. V gave up 0 bases and J gave up 4 bases; unmatched junction bases: 0. This CDR3 has 13 residues. This chain's CDR3 is CASSLARGYEQYF. CDR3 DNA, as far as it was read: TGTGCCAGCAGCTTAGCGCGGGGGTACGAG.

Remarks on this clone: The read ends 3 residues before the CDR3 terminus; that terminus is restored from the germline J gene. The genes are TRBV7-9 and TRBJ2-7; 11 bases map to TRBD1. This CDR3 has 15 amino acids. Germline-derived CDR1 and CDR2 are SEHNR and FQNEAQ (reference sequence). Losses at the gene ends were 1 base for V and 6 bases for J; bases not matched to a gene: 5. Incomplete CDR3 DNA: TGTGCCAGCAGCTTAGTGGTCGGGACAGGGGGCGAG. Its protein product is CASSLVVGTGGE. The whole CDR3 region reads CASSLVVGTGGEQYF.

As concerns this clone: The observed sequence ends 3 residues before the CDR3 terminus, with the missing tail filled in from the germline J gene. This rearrangement joins TRBV7-9 to TRBJ2-7; 10 nucleotides agree with TRBD2. The CDR3 sequence is 13 residues long. Trimming removed 5 bases from V and 6 bases from J; junction bases left unmatched: 4. From germline, CDR1 is SEHNR and CDR2 FQNEAQ (reference sequence). The CDR3 sequence: CASSNSGRSEQYF. The covered CDR3 bases are TGTGCCAGCAGCAATAGCGGGAGGAGCGAG.

Note on this clone: Read sequence stops 3 residues before the CDR3 end, and the germline J gene provides the missing end. The V and J genes are TRBV30 and TRBJ2-1; the match to TRBD1 covers 10 bases. V lost 6 bases to trimming and J lost 4 bases; unmatched junction nucleotides: 6. This CDR3 is built from 14 residues. CDR1 and CDR2 from the germline V gene are GTSNPN and SVGIG (reference sequence). CDR3 in amino acids: CACSRDRGYNEQFF. The sequenced CDR3 bases are TGTGCCTGCAGCCGGGACAGGGGATACAATGAG.

On this clone: The read ends 3 residues early relative to the CDR3; the germline J gene fills the gap. The chain is built from TRBV7-9 and TRBJ1-4, with D perhaps TRBD1 (5 bases). V gave up 2 bases and J gave up 7 bases, with 11 bases separating them. The CDR3 runs 14 residues. Germline CDR1 and CDR2: SEHNR and FQNEAQ (reference sequence). The chain's CDR3 is CASSLTQGAEKLFF. The sequenced part of the CDR3 DNA is TGTGCCAGCAGCTTAACCCAGGGTGCTGAAAAA.

On this clone: Coverage ceases 3 residues before the CDR3 finishes, and the germline J gene fills in the end. This chain uses TRBV30 with TRBJ1-5, with TRBD1 as a possible D gene (5 bases). Trimming took off 4 bases at V and 3 bases at J, with 10 bases between the two ends. This CDR3 is 13 amino acids long. Germline CDR1 GTSNPN, CDR2 SVGIG (reference sequence). CDR3 sequence reads: CAWNRGYNQPQHF. CDR3 bases read: TGTGCCTGGAATCGGGGGTACAATCAGCCC.

For this clone: Coverage ceases 3 residues before the CDR3 finishes, and the germline J gene fills in the end. The V and J genes are TRBV7-2 and TRBJ2-1; 9 positions match TRBD2. The CDR3 runs 15 residues. CDR1 and CDR2 from the germline V gene are SGHTA and FQGNSA. Losses at the gene ends were 4 bases for V and 3 bases for J; bases not matched to a gene: 4. The CDR3 DNA, read in part, is TGTGCCAGCAGCTCCAAGACTAGCGGCTACAATGAG. Translating it yields CASSSKTSGYNE. The whole CDR3 protein is CASSSKTSGYNEQFF.

As concerns this clone: The sequence runs out 3 residues before the end of the CDR3; the remainder is reconstructed from the germline J gene. The rearrangement links TRBV20-1 to TRBJ2-7; 7 bases fit TRBD1. The CDR3 runs 13 residues. Germline V gene sequence: CDR1 DFQATT, CDR2 SNEGSKA (reference sequence). V shed 3 bases and J 2 bases; nucleotides not matched to a gene: 4. The CDR3 reads CSARDRLAYEQYF. The DNA read from the CDR3 is TGCAGTGCTAGGGACAGGTTAGCCTACGAG.

Concerning this clone itself: The read ends 3 residues shy of where the CDR3 ends; the end is completed using the germline J gene. The chain couples TRBV20-1 to TRBJ1-6; TRBD1 matches 8 bases. The germline CDR1 and CDR2 sequences are DFQATT and SNEGSKA (reference sequence). The CDR3 is 14 amino acids. J lost 9 bases, V lost 3 bases, and 7 bases had no gene match. The CDR3 reads CSASGGQGGSPLHF. CDR3 DNA, as far as it was read: TGCAGTGCTAGCGGCGGACAGGGCGGTTCACCC.

CDR3 bases read: TGTGCCAGCAGCCCGGTGCAGGGCGATGAC. It encodes CASSPVQGDD. The CDR3 as a whole reads CASSPVQGDDYTF. V is TRBV7-2 and J is TRBJ1-2, with a weak D call TRBD1 (5 bases). The CDR3 end is not reached by the read, which stops 3 residues before it; the germline J gene fills it in. The germline gives CDR1 SGHTA, CDR2 FQGNSA. This CDR3 is built from 13 residues.

CDR3 bases read: TGTGCCAGTAGTATAGATACTACTGGGGCCAACGTA. As protein: CASSIDTTGANV. The full-length CDR3 reads as CASSIDTTGANVLFF. The chain has TRBV19 and TRBJ1-4; D perhaps matches TRBD1 (5 bases). The read ends 3 residues shy of where the CDR3 ends; the end is completed using the germline J gene. The CDR3 contains 15 residues. The germline gives CDR1 LNHDA, CDR2 SQIVND (reference sequence). Looking up the rest from reference TRBV19 and TRBJ1-4 gives the full variable domain: DGGITQSPKYLFRKEGQNVTLSCEQNLNHDAMYWYRQDPGQGLRLIYYSQIVNDFQKGDIAEGYSVSREKKESFPLTVTSAQKNPTAFYLCASSIDTTGANVLFFGSGTQLSVL.

To note about this clone: The missing CDR3 end, 3 residues past where the read stops, is filled in from the germline J gene. This chain uses TRBV7-9 with TRBJ1-2; D uncertain. Germline lookup yields CDR1 SEHNR and CDR2 FQNEAQ (reference sequence). The CDR3 length is 13 residues. The CDR3 loop reads CASSLAQADTYTF. The DNA read from the CDR3 is TGTGCCAGCAGCTTAGCGCAGGCAGATACC.

CDR3 in amino acids: CASSRDTGTAEAFF. The CDR3 bases that were read are TGTGCCAGCAGCCGGGACACCGGGACCGCTGAA. This chain connects TRBV7-3 to TRBJ1-1; D perhaps matches TRBD1 (6 bases). The read terminates 3 residues ahead of where the CDR3 ends, so the germline J gene completes it. Trimming took 5 bases from V and 6 from J, leaving 16 bases between them. This CDR3 has 14 residues. Germline CDR1 is SGHTA and CDR2 is FQGTGA.

As regards this clone: Read coverage stops 3 residues before the CDR3 terminus; the germline J gene supplies the remainder. The chain is built from TRBV6-2 or TRBV6-3 and TRBJ2-2; 12 bases line up with TRBD2. Germline trimming cut 6 bases from V and 6 bases from J; bases unmatched to any gene: 5. Germline-derived CDR1 and CDR2 are MNHEY and SVGEGT. This CDR3 is built from 15 residues. CDR3: CASSLAGGPAGELFF. The CDR3 DNA, read in part, is TGTGCCAGCAGCCTAGCGGGGGGGCCTGCCGGGGAG.

Worth noting for this clone: At one boundary the junction diverges from the germline segment, which might be a read error. Read data end 3 residues before the CDR3 end; the end is taken from the germline J gene. At the DNA level, this CDR3 is encoded by other sequences in the same sample as well. The rearrangement joins TRBV7-7 to TRBJ1-3; D is unclear. Looked up from germline, CDR1 is SSHAT and CDR2 is FNYEAQ (reference sequence). The CDR3 is 15 residues long. CDR3 loop: CASSLRPGPGNTIYF. The sequenced CDR3 bases are TGTGCCAGCAGCCTCCGACCGGGTCCTGGAAACACG.

Note on this clone: Read data end 3 residues before the CDR3 end; the end is taken from the germline J gene. The V call is TRBV29-1, the J call TRBJ2-7; TRBD1 matches 11 bases. The CDR3 covers 14 residues. Unmatched junction bases numbered 3, after V lost 5 bases and J lost 0 bases. Germline V gene sequence: CDR1 SQVTM, CDR2 ANQGSEA. CDR3 in amino acids: CSVRTGGGSYEQYF. The sequenced CDR3 bases are TGCAGCGTTCGGACAGGGGGCGGCTCCTACGAG.

Regarding this clone: The read falls 3 residues short of the CDR3 end, and the missing part is taken from the germline J gene. This chain connects TRBV11-2 to TRBJ1-1; 9 bases match TRBD1. Germline V gene sequence: CDR1 SGHAT, CDR2 FQNNGV. The trim removed 0 bases at V and 7 bases at J, leaving 3 bases unmatched. The CDR3 totals 14 residues. The sequenced part of the CDR3 DNA is TGTGCCAGCAGCTTAGAGGGGACAGGGTTTGAA. It specifies CASSLEGTGFE. The full CDR3 is CASSLEGTGFEAFF.

With respect to this clone: Read sequence stops 3 residues before the CDR3 end, and the germline J gene provides the missing end. The V call is TRBV2, the J call TRBJ1-5; D is unresolved. V lost 4 bases and J 0 bases, leaving 7 bases between the germline ends. This CDR3 is 14 amino acids long. Germline lookup yields CDR1 SNHLY and CDR2 FYNNEI. The sequenced part of the CDR3 DNA is TGTGCCAGCAGTGTGATCAGTAGCAATCAGCCC. Its translation is CASSVISSNQP. The entire CDR3 protein reads CASSVISSNQPQHF.

In the case of this clone: The read terminates 3 residues ahead of where the CDR3 ends, so the germline J gene completes it. The chain combines TRBV5-1 with TRBJ1-6, with 7 bases matching TRBD1. The length of the CDR3 is 16 residues. Per the germline V gene, CDR1 is SGHRS and CDR2 is YFSETQ. J gave up 7 bases and V 0 bases, and 7 bases lay outside the gene matches. CDR3 bases read: TGCGCCAGCAGCTTGGCAGGGGGAATCACGAATTCACCC. Translated: CASSLAGGITNSP. The CDR3 in its entirety is CASSLAGGITNSPLHF. The whole variable domain, remainder taken from reference TRBV5-1 and TRBJ1-6, is KAGVTQTPRYLIKTRGQQVTLSCSPISGHRSVSWYQQTPGQGLQFLFEYFSETQRNKGNFPGRFSGRQFSNSRSEMNVSTLELGDSALYLCASSLAGGITNSPLHFGNGTRLTVT.